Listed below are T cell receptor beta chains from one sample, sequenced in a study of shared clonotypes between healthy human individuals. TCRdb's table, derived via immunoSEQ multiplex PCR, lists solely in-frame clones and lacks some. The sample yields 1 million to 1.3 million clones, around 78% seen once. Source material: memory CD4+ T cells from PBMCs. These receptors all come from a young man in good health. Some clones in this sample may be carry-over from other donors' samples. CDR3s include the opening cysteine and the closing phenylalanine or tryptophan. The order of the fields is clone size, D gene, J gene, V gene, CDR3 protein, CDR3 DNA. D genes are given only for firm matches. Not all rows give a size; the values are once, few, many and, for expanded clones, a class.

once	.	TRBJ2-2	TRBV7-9	CASRPQDTGELFF	TGTGCCAGCAGACCCCAGGACACCGGGGAGCTGTTTTTT
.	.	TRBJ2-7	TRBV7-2	CASSLGLGRYEQYF	TGTGCCAGCAGCTTAGGATTGGGGCGGTACGAGCAGTACTTC
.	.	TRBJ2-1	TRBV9	CASSVSGSYNEQFF	TGTGCCAGCAGCGTATCGGGTAGTTACAATGAGCAGTTCTTC
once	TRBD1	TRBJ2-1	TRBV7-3	CASSQKSGGLYNEQFF	TGTGCCAGCAGTCAAAAGTCAGGGGGCCTCTACAATGAGCAGTTCTTC
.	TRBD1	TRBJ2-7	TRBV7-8	CASIRGQGGIYEQYF	TGTGCCAGCATCAGAGGACAGGGGGGGATCTACGAGCAGTACTTC
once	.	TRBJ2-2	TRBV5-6	CASSFGALNTGELFF	TGTGCCAGCAGCTTCGGAGCCCTGAACACCGGGGAGCTGTTTTTT
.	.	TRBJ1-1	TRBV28	CASSRGRWNTEAFF	TGTGCCAGCAGCAGAGGGCGGTGGAACACTGAAGCTTTCTTT
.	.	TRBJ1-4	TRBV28	CASSLRTEEKLFF	TGTGCCAGCAGTCTGAGGACGGAAGAAAAACTGTTTTTT
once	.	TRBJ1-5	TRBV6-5	CASSSGLNQPQHF	TGTGCCAGCAGTTCAGGGCTAAATCAGCCCCAGCATTTT
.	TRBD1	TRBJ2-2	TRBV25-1	CASSEYTGDTGELFF	TGTGCCAGCAGTGAATATACAGGGGACACCGGGGAGCTGTTTTTT
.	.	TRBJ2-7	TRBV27	CASRPAGAESSYEQYF	TGTGCCAGCCGCCCGGCGGGGGCAGAGAGCTCCTACGAGCAGTACTTC
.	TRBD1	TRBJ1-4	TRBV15	CATSRDRQGNEKLFF	TGTGCCACCAGCAGGGATAGACAGGGGAATGAAAAACTGTTTTTT
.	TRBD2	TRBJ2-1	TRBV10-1	CASSDKLAGVDEQFF	TGCGCCAGCAGTGATAAATTAGCGGGAGTCGATGAGCAGTTCTTC
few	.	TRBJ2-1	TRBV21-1	CASSSKGSVRGNEQFF	TGTGCCAGCAGCAGTAAAGGGTCGGTAAGGGGCAATGAGCAGTTCTTC
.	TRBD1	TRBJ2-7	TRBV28	CASTETGTANPNF	TGTGCCAGCACCGAAACCGGGACAGCGAACCCTAACTTC
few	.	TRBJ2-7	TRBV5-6	CASSLDPQGEGEQYF	TGTGCCAGCAGCTTGGATCCGCAGGGGGAGGGGGAGCAGTACTTC
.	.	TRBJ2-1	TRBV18	CASSPPDRPAPIF	TGTGCCAGCTCACCGCCAGACAGGCCCGCTCCGATCTTC
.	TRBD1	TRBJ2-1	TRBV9	CASSPGQGDNEQFF	TGTGCCAGCAGCCCCGGACAGGGTGATAATGAGCAGTTCTTC
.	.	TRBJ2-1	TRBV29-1	CSVGWRSSYNEQFF	TGCAGCGTTGGATGGCGGAGCTCCTACAATGAGCAGTTCTTC
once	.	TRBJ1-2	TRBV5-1	CASSPGGFLYGYTF	TGCGCCAGCAGCCCCGGAGGGTTTCTCTATGGCTACACCTTC
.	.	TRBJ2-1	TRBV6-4	CASSDSRRGNEQFF	TGTGCCAGCAGTGACTCTCGGAGGGGCAATGAGCAGTTCTTC
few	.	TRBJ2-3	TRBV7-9	CASSLRSDGFTDTQYF	TGTGCCAGCAGCCTTCGATCGGACGGCTTCACAGATACGCAGTATTTT
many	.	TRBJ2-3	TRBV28	CASSLRLDSGLSTDTQYF	TGTGCCAGCAGTCTAAGACTAGATTCGGGGCTGAGTACAGATACGCAGTATTTT
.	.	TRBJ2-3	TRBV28	CASRREDTQYF	TGTGCCAGCAGACGGGAAGATACGCAGTATTTT
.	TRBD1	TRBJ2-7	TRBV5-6	CASSLAYADRGDF	TGTGCCAGCAGCTTGGCATACGCGGACAGGGGGGACTTC
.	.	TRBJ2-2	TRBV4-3	CASSQPGGTSGTGELFF	TGCGCCAGCAGCCAACCAGGTGGAACCTCGGGCACCGGGGAGCTGTTTTTT
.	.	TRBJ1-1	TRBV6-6	CASSLNRQGTTEAFF	TGTGCCAGCAGTCTTAACCGTCAGGGTACCACTGAAGCTTTCTTT
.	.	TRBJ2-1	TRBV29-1	CSVSGDPYNEQFF	TGCAGCGTATCAGGAGACCCATACAATGAGCAGTTCTTC
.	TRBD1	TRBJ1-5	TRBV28	CASRAHPGTGSHQPQHF	TGTGCCAGCAGGGCCCACCCCGGGACAGGGAGCCATCAGCCCCAGCATTTT
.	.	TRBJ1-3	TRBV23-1	CASSQSGIVNTIYF	TGCGCCAGCAGTCAATCGGGGATAGTAAACACCATATATTTT
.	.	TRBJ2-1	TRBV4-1	CASSQRSGDEQFF	TGCGCCAGCAGCCAAAGGTCCGGCGATGAGCAGTTCTTC
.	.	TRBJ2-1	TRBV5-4	CASSAGDNEQFF	TGTGCCAGCTCCGCAGGAGACAATGAGCAGTTCTTC
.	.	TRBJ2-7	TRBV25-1	CASSEYSGRNSYEQYF	TGTGCCAGCAGTGAATATTCAGGGCGGAACTCCTACGAGCAGTACTTC
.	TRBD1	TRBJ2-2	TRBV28	CASTGTGFTGELFF	TGTGCCAGCACCGGGACAGGGTTCACCGGGGAGCTGTTTTTT
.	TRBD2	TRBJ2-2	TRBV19	CASTPGGSIRELFF	TGTGCCAGCACCCCGGGAGGGAGTATAAGGGAGCTGTTTTTT
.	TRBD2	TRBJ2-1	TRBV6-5	CASSPGTSVVREQFF	TGTGCCAGCAGTCCGGGGACTAGCGTCGTGCGTGAGCAGTTCTTC
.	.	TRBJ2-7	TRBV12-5	CASGRNGYYEQYF	TGTGCTAGTGGTAGGAACGGGTACTACGAGCAGTACTTC
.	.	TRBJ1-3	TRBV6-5	CASSPGTRGNTIYF	TGTGCCAGCAGTCCCGGGACTAGAGGAAACACCATATATTTT
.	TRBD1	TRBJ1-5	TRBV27	CASSPDRDQPQHF	TGTGCCAGCAGTCCGGACAGGGATCAGCCCCAGCATTTT
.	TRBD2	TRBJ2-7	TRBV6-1	CASIPDGRFYEQYF	TGTGCCAGCATCCCGGACGGGAGGTTCTACGAGCAGTACTTC
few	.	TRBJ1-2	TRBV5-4	CASSLERQYYGYTF	TGTGCCAGCAGCTTGGAAAGACAGTACTATGGCTACACCTTC
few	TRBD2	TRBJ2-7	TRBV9	CASSTEAGASYEQYF	TGTGCCAGCAGCACAGAAGCGGGGGCTTCCTACGAGCAGTACTTC
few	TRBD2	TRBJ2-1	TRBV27	CASSPLTSGRIYEQFF	TGTGCCAGCAGTCCGCTGACTAGCGGGAGAATATATGAGCAGTTCTTC
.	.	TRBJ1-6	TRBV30	CAWSQKGEGLNSPLHF	TGTGCCTGGAGTCAAAAGGGGGAGGGACTAAATTCACCCCTCCACTTT
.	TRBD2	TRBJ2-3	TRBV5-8	CASREGLAGGSADTQYF	TGTGCCAGCAGGGAGGGACTAGCGGGAGGGTCCGCAGATACGCAGTATTTT
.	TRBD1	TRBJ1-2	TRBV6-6	CASSLGQGALGYTF	TGTGCCAGCAGTCTTGGACAGGGGGCTTTAGGCTACACCTTC
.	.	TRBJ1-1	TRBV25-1	CASRGTSDTEAFF	TGTGCCAGCAGGGGGACCTCGGACACTGAAGCTTTCTTT
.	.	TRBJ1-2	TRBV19	CASSIGNQLYGYTF	TGTGCCAGTAGTATTGGCAACCAACTCTATGGCTACACCTTC
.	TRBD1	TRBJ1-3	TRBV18	CASSPPTGHGNTIYF	TGTGCCAGCTCACCCCCGACAGGGCACGGAAACACCATATATTTT
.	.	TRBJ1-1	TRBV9	CASSEGWGSLTEAFF	TGTGCCAGCAGCGAGGGGTGGGGATCCTTGACTGAAGCTTTCTTT
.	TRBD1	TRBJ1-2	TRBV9	CASSDDRGPHGYTF	TGTGCCAGCAGCGATGACAGGGGGCCCCATGGCTACACCTTC
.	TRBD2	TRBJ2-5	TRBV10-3	CAISPSGGSQETQYF	TGTGCCATCAGCCCCTCCGGCGGGAGCCAAGAGACCCAGTACTTC
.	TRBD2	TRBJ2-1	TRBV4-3	CASSQRLAGEDNEQFF	TGCGCCAGCAGCCAGAGGCTAGCGGGAGAAGACAATGAGCAGTTCTTC
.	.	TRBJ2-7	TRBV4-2	CASSQTDSFYEQYF	TGTGCCAGCAGCCAAACGGACAGTTTCTACGAGCAGTACTTC
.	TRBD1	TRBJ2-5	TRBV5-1	CASSFGTGKKETQYF	TGCGCCAGCAGCTTCGGGACAGGGAAGAAGGAGACCCAGTACTTC
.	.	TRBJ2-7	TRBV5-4	CASSFRGNNYEQYF	TGTGCCAGCAGCTTTAGGGGGAACAACTACGAGCAGTACTTC
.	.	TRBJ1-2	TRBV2	CASSERTGTYGYTF	TGTGCCAGCAGTGAACGGACCGGAACCTATGGCTACACCTTC
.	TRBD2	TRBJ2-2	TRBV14	CASSQDSGTNTGELFF	TGTGCCAGCAGCCAAGATAGCGGGACGAACACCGGGGAGCTGTTTTTT
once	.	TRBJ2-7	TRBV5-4	CASSRGRVTYEQYF	TGTGCCAGCAGCCGCGGGCGGGTGACCTACGAGCAGTACTTC
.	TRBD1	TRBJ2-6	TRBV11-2	CASSPRTGGNSGANVLTF	TGTGCCAGCAGCCCGAGGACAGGGGGCAACTCTGGGGCCAACGTCCTGACTTTC